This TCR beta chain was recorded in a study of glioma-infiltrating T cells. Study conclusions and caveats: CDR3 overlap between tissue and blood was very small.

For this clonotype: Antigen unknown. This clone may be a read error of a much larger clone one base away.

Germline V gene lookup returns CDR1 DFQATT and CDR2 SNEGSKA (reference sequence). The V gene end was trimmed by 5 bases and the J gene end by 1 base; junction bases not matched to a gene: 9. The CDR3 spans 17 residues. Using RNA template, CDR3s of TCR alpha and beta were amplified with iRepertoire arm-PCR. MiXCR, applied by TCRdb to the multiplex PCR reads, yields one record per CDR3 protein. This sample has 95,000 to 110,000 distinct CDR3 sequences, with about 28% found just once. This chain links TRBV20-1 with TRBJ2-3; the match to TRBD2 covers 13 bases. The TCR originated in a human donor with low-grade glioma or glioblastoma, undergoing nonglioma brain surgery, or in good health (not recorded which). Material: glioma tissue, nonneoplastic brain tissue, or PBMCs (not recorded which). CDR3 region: CSALTSGGERGTDTQYF. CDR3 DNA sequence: TGCAGTGCTCTCACTAGCGGGGGGGAGAGAGGCACAGATACGCAGTATTTT.